The subject of this entry is one T cell receptor beta chain. The sample comes from a study of blood T cell repertoires in COVID-19. Trimming at V came to 6 bases and at J to 5 bases, leaving 2 bases not matched to a gene. The CDR3 is 12 residues long. Looked up from germline, CDR1 is PRHDT and CDR2 is FYEKMQ (reference sequence). Repertoires were generated with immunoSEQ multiplex PCR, while TCRdb's copy carries only in-frame clones and drops some. The sample yields roughly 79,000 clones, roughly four fifths seen once. The specimen was peripheral blood. The chain carries TRBV13 and TRBJ2-7, with 9 positions matching TRBD1. The TCR comes from a human donor in a cohort sampled during active COVID-19. CDR3 in amino acids: CASRQGANEQYF. The CDR3 coding sequence is TGTGCCAGCAGACAGGGGGCCAACGAGCAGTACTTC.